This entry is about one TCR beta chain. The target antigen is unknown. Second-dose intervals near 4 or 12 weeks were combined. These data come from a study of T cell responses to AZD1222 COVID-19 vaccine. Study-level points and caveats: Most donors were white British, females outnumbered males, and clonal diversity was possibly underestimated.

TCRdb keeps only in-frame clones here, not all; method: immunoSEQ multiplex PCR. Counted here are approximately 110,000 clones, about 90% occurring once; the ten biggest clones make up 6% to 9%. The junction had 4 bases not matched to a gene; V was cut back by 0 bases and J by 1 base. CDR3 length equals 17 residues. The germline V gene has CDR1 ENHRY and CDR2 SYGVKD. This chain connects TRBV10-3 to TRBJ2-7, with 12 bases that match TRBD2. The sequences come from peripheral blood, collected 28 days after the second AZD1222 dose. The receptor comes from an adult who received the AZD1222 COVID-19 vaccine. The CDR3 region is CAISESLGLAGSYEQYF. CDR3 in DNA: TGTGCCATCAGTGAGTCGCTAGGACTAGCGGGATCCTACGAGCAGTACTTC.